This TCR beta chain emerged from a study of T cells in localized non-small cell lung cancer. Assay: immunoSEQ multiplex PCR; the TCRdb copy retains only in-frame clones and omits some. The table has 10,000 or so clones, 92% seen once. Germline loops: CDR1 SGHTA, CDR2 FQGTGA. The CDR3 runs to 14 residues. V lost 8 bases and J 2 bases, leaving 15 bases between the germline ends. The J gene is TRBJ1-1, the V gene TRBV7-3, with a possible D match to TRBD1 (6 bases). The source is a woman between 40 and 69 years old with stage I squamous cell lung carcinoma. Sequenced here: peripheral blood, sampled before any cancer treatment. In nucleotides, the CDR3 is TGTGCCAGCGGGGGGGACATCCTAAACACTGAAGCTTTCTTT. It yields the protein CASGGDILNTEAFF.